Sequencing of this T cell receptor (beta chain) was carried out in a study of cytomegalovirus exposure and HLA in healthy donors (dated by TCRdb to about 2017). At the level of the whole study: An earlier analysis of 587 of the donors reported about 300 Gb of sequence data and 95 million to 120 million unique TCR beta sequences obtained from approximately 180 million T cells. Both class I and class II loci were covered by HLA typing, at four-digit resolution. Because of strong linkage in the cohort, five DR-DQ haplotypes were treated as single units for association and clustering. On average, approximately 250,000 unique TCR beta nucleotide sequences were sequenced per donor among about 400 genotyped donors of the cohort, with around 19% of those sequences being non-productive. A later analysis re-analyzed previously published TCR beta repertoires from 600 to 850 donors and added high-resolution HLA genotyping to study TCR occurrence patterns. All discovery cohort repertoires had been generated on a single sequencing platform. Roughly 320 gigabases of sequencing data and approximately 91 million unique TCR sequences made up an early release that covered several hundred HLA-typed donors. Of the 350 to 450 genotyped donors, approximately 83% fell in the genetic ancestry cluster associated with self-reported Caucasian donors. An earlier analysis of 587 of the donors used high-throughput TCR beta sequencing to judge whether each TCR beta V gene segment behaved as functional or pseudogenic. Typing coverage varied by locus: about 620-640 donors for A, B, C, DRB1 and DQB1; roughly 500 for DQA1; nearly 610 for DPA1; approximately 470 for DPB1. The later analysis used no new phenotypic data to find candidate immune exposures, relying instead on TCR beta sequences and their occurrence across donors. The study combined high-throughput TCR immunosequencing, statistical association of individual TCRs with disease status, and machine learning to predict cytomegalovirus infection status. Using immunosequencing, the study profiled T cell repertoires from 550 to 750 subjects and related those repertoires to cytomegalovirus serostatus. Donor age, sex, ethnicity and CMV serostatus were compiled alongside the repertoire data. In a later genetic analysis, genome-wide SNP genotypes for about 65% of the roughly 670 donors were used, and that subset was treated as a discovery cohort. The study aimed to test whether cataloging public T cell receptors could reveal signatures of past pathogen exposure. In addition to the first cohort of about 650 subjects, a separate validation cohort of approximately 110 different subjects was used. Here is what the overall study found, with its caveats: Most TCR sequences were seen in very few donors, while some public TCRs were found in many individuals. According to a later analysis, parvovirus B19, influenza, CMV and Epstein-Barr virus appeared linked to several top co-occurrence clusters. In a later analysis, the rate of TCR association differed among HLA loci, with DRB1 alleles having the most associated TCRs and HLA-C alleles having the fewest. According to the authors, the approach could potentially be generalized to other disease states and immunological phenotypes. Assigning TCR associations to individual alleles was difficult when HLA alleles, especially DR and DQ, strongly co-occurred. Linkage disequilibrium might explain the correlated functional status among segregating V segments, but an unknown experimental factor could not be excluded. Immune exposure information for the cohort was limited to CMV serostatus. A cluster of highly shared sequence variants was judged likely to be a technical artifact of the sequencing pipeline. This cohort had only TCR beta chains sequenced, and the lack of alpha or paired-chain data limited which features could be detected. In an earlier analysis of roughly 500 of the donors, most TCR beta V segments appeared in productive rearrangements about 90% or about 30% of the time, broadly matching IMGT annotations. Because counts were too low, seventeen rarely observed V segments, including chromosome 9 orphons, were excluded from the earlier analysis of around 640 of the donors. In a later analysis, most CMV-associated TCR beta chains were found to appear HLA-restricted, with HLA associations seemingly driven largely by CMV exposure. Compared with equally common non-associated chains, HLA-associated TCR beta chains in a later analysis were more clonally expanded and had lower generation probabilities. According to a later genetic analysis, donors in an Asian-associated ancestry cluster had fewer N-insertions in productive TCRs than the approximately 630-donor mean. HLA typing was unavailable for some donors at each locus, so association tests used only the typed subset. In both the original and validation cohorts, the classifier was reported to diagnose cytomegalovirus status with high specificity and sensitivity. The study listed approximately 160 TCR beta chains as associated with cytomegalovirus. In a later analysis, 15,000 to 20,000 TCR beta sequences were associated with specific HLA alleles at a false discovery rate of 0.05. A further reported finding was that TCR beta sequences accurately predicted the HLA-A and HLA-B alleles for most subjects in the first cohort. A few of the identified cytomegalovirus-associated TCR beta chains were confirmed in vitro to be specific for cytomegalovirus antigens. Sequencing depth was assumed to be roughly uniform across donors in the presence/absence analyses, though that assumption may not hold. Some IMGT-functional V segments, including TRBV6-2 and TRBV6-3, could not be told apart with the 87-base-pair reads, so those segments were excluded. An association between a missense DCLRE1C variant and V-gene and J-gene trimming of TCR beta chains was found in a later genetic analysis and replicated in an independent cohort.

The receptor library was made with the immunoSEQ multiplex PCR assay. For the multiplex PCR, a mixture combining 60 forward primers for TCR Vbeta segments and 13 reverse primers for TCR Jbeta segments was used. A multiplex PCR assay on genomic DNA amplified the CDR3 region of rearranged TCR beta genes. Amplified TCR beta libraries were sequenced as 87-base-pair reads on the Illumina HiSeq System. Under the source paper's analysis protocol: A later analysis counted approximately 74 million unique TCR beta chains across the approximately 700 repertoires, and 9 million to 14 million of these chains were shared by at least two donors. To remove PCR and sequencing errors, raw reads were error-corrected and collapsed into unique sequences using a nearest-neighbor algorithm that merged closely related sequences. V, D and J gene segments were assigned by aligning CDR3 sequences to IMGT reference sequences. For a sequence to be retained, a match of at least six nucleotides was required to both a V gene segment and a J gene segment. Rearrangements were classified as productive when the CDR3 lacked stop codons and remained in frame with V and J, and all other rearrangements were classified as non-productive. Following IMGT convention, CDR3 was defined as the stretch from the second conserved V-encoded cysteine to the conserved J-encoded phenylalanine. The earlier analysis of about 640 of the donors excluded any sequence lacking an unambiguous match to a single V gene segment. An earlier analysis of 587 of the donors classified V segments as functional when productive rearrangements were above 56.7% and as segregating when the standard deviation between donors was above 5%. A statistical classification framework was developed to diagnose cytomegalovirus status using the catalog of TCR beta chain sequences. A later analysis assigned V and J genes by comparing TCR nucleotide sequences with IMGT/GENE-DB human TR gene sequences. Using the TCRdist pipeline, a later analysis assigned CDR3 sequences along with most-parsimonious VDJ recombination scenarios. In a later analysis, every TCR beta chain was defined by the combination of its CDR3 amino acid sequence and its V-gene family, and reads without a unique V-gene family were dropped. To address suspected cross-contamination and a sequencing artifact, a later analysis removed over 500 highly shared, low-generation-probability nucleotide sequences. A later analysis calculated a clonal expansion index for each public chain from normalized within-repertoire ranks of inferred template counts. A later analysis computed generation probabilities with a VDJ recombination model fitted to out-of-frame rearrangements, and checked the results against IGoR. In a later analysis, TCR-TCR, TCR-HLA and TCR-CMV co-occurrence was scored with hypergeometric tests, and a repertoire-size bias correction was applied to TCR pairs. In a later analysis, false discovery rates were estimated by permuting HLA or CMV assignments 20 times. A later analysis grouped co-occurring TCRs with DBSCAN, adding TCRdist sequence similarity when clustering within HLA-allele-positive subsets. Co-occurrence clustering excluded repertoires with fewer than 30,000 or more than 120,000 public chains, plus five with anomalous nucleotide sharing. TCRdb holds this immuneACCESS table with in-frame rearrangements only. Some clones are missing; in checked studies, unresolved V genes explain under half, and the rest has no known cause. The D gene and trimming were derived from the DNA, and the V and J assignments and clone size from that table. The sample table lists about 150,000 clones, approximately 80% of them with a count of one. The top ten constitute 1.8% of the sample.

Remarks on this clone: Its antigen is not yet known. Nothing much larger sits one base from this clone, and base qualities are not available.

The cohort comprised fewer than 700 healthy bone marrow donors. At the time of sampling, every cohort member was nominally healthy, though immune exposures that went unrecorded were likely present. The donor tested CMV seropositive, placing the donor among the 290 or so seropositive members of the cohort. Every donor gave a peripheral blood sample, and the peripheral blood mononuclear cells from that sample were used for TCR beta sequencing. Genomic DNA was extracted from the blood cell samples with the Qiagen DNeasy Blood Extraction Kit. From the cysteine up to the phenylalanine, the CDR3 has a length of 14 residues. The only DNA kept is the CDR3, 42 bases in frame from the first base. From a lookup of the germline V gene (reference sequence), CDR1 and CDR2 are GTSNPN and SVGIG. V ends up 4 bases short and J 2 bases short, with an unmatched junction base count of 7.

The rearranged chain carries TRBV30 and TRBJ2-5; the junction holds 7 bases that match TRBD2. Sequencing was carried out using PBMCs. The sequence came from a female donor in good health and CMV-seropositive. For the CDR3, the sequence is CAWTSLAVQETQYF. Here is the DNA: TGTGCCTGGACGTCGCTAGCGGTACAAGAGACCCAGTACTTC. Reference TRBV30 and TRBJ2-5 proteins supply the regions before and after the CDR3; the full variable domain is: SQTIHQWPATLVQPVGSPLSLECTVEGTSNPNLYWYRQAAGRGLQLLFYSVGIGQISSEVPQNLSASRPQDRQFILSSKKLLLSDSGFYLCAWTSLAVQETQYFGPGTRLLVL.